A single sample is the source of the 18 T cell receptor beta chains below, sequenced in a study of CD8+CD57+ T cells in acquired aplastic anemia. Genomic DNA, the template, was used for profiling of the TCR beta VDJ and CDR3. Each CDR3 protein is one row after TCRdb ran MiXCR on the reads. The sample lists fewer than 150,000 distinct CDR3 sequences, around 48% occurring once. Material for sequencing was sorted CD4+, CD8+, or CD8+CD57+ T cells (not recorded which) from PBMCs. The origin of the receptors is a human donor in good health, serving as a control.

V and J are TRBV2 and TRBJ1-6; weak D call: TRBD1 (5 bases). The V gene's germline CDR1 is SNHLY and CDR2 FYNNEI. This CDR3 spans 16 amino acids. V lost 4 bases, J lost 5 bases, and 15 bases lay in between. The CDR3, as DNA: TGTGCCAGCAGTGCTCGACGACAGAATGATAATTCACCCCTCCACTTT. This codes for CASSARRQNDNSPLHF.

This chain uses TRBV5-8 with TRBJ1-2; D perhaps matches TRBD1 (5 bases). The CDR3 spans 15 residues. V shed 0 bases and J shed 4 bases, with 13 bases lying between them. Germline assignment: CDR1 SGHTS and CDR2 YDEGEE. The CDR3 DNA reads TGTGCCAGCAGCTTGGGAGGGGTGGACGGCTATGGCTACACCTTC. This encodes CASSLGGVDGYGYTF.

This chain uses TRBV15 with TRBJ1-1, with D unresolved. Per germline, CDR1 LNHNV and CDR2 YYDKDF (reference sequence). The CDR3 covers 12 residues. Deletions cut 1 base from V and 7 bases from J, with 7 bases between. The CDR3 nucleotides read TGTGCCACCAGCAGAGGGTACGTTGAAGCTTTCTTT. Amino acid sequence: CATSRGYVEAFF.

This clonotype was observed many times. This chain links TRBV18 with TRBJ2-7; no clear D gene. In germline, CDR1 is KGHSH, CDR2 LQKENI. Deletions cut 1 base from V and 4 bases from J, with 17 bases between. The CDR3 is 16 residues long. The CDR3 is CASSPLPPTLKYEQYF. The DNA of the CDR3 is TGTGCCAGCTCACCACTGCCCCCTACCCTGAAGTACGAGCAGTACTTC.

This clonotype was seen just once. A read error is possible here, since a much larger clone lies one base away. CDR3 amino acids: CACSRQGSSEKLFF. The CDR3 nucleotides read TGTGCCTGCAGCCGACAGGGTTCCTCTGAAAAACTGTTTTTT. V usage is TRBV7-2 and J usage is TRBJ1-4; the match to TRBD1 covers 7 bases. This CDR3 contains 14 residues. The germline V gene has CDR1 SGHTA and CDR2 FQGNSA.

This clonotype was recorded many times. The chain couples TRBV9 to TRBJ1-1; weak D call: TRBD1 (6 bases). The CDR3 runs to 17 residues. Trimming left V 4 bases short and J 5 bases short, with 24 bases between. The germline gives CDR1 SGDLS, CDR2 YYNGEE. CDR3: CASSNKEGGQSWTEAFF. In DNA form, the CDR3 reads TGTGCCAGCAGCAACAAAGAGGGAGGACAGTCGTGGACTGAAGCTTTCTTT.

The genes are TRBV7-9 and TRBJ2-2; 7 bases agree with TRBD1. The trim removed 0 bases at V and 7 bases at J, leaving 5 bases unmatched. The CDR3 is made up of 15 amino acids. CDR1 SEHNR and CDR2 FQNEAQ come from the germline V gene (reference sequence). Here the CDR3 reads CASSLAGTVDGELFF. The CDR3 DNA sequence: TGTGCCAGCAGCTTAGCCGGGACAGTCGACGGGGAGCTGTTTTTT.

CDR3 loop: CASSLEGLPSTDTQYF. DNA of the CDR3: TGTGCCAGCAGCTTGGAGGGACTCCCTAGCACAGATACGCAGTATTTT. The chain employs TRBV5-6 and TRBJ2-3, with D tentatively TRBD2 (6 bases). CDR1 is SGHDT, CDR2 YYEEEE, per germline. Trimming left V 0 bases short and J 0 bases short, with 11 bases between. The CDR3 spans 16 residues.

This clonotype was observed at least ten times. The V and J genes are TRBV29-1 and TRBJ2-3, with TRBD2 matching over 7 bases. CDR1 is SQVTM, CDR2 ANQGSEA, per germline. CDR3 length equals 13 residues. V gave up 0 bases and J gave up 5 bases; unmatched junction bases: 2. CDR3 residues: CSVEEGGGDTQYF. CDR3 bases: TGCAGCGTTGAAGAGGGGGGGGGAGATACGCAGTATTTT.

The chain has TRBV19 and TRBJ1-5; D ambiguous. The V gene lost 5 bases and the J gene lost 1 base, with 9 bases spanning the gap. This CDR3 has 14 amino acids. In germline, CDR1 is LNHDA, CDR2 SQIVND (reference sequence). The DNA of the CDR3 is TGTGCCAGTAGTGCCGGGAGAAGCAATCAGCCCCAGCATTTT. Amino acid sequence: CASSAGRSNQPQHF.

This clonotype was seen only a few times. The rearrangement joins TRBV10-3 to TRBJ2-7; D gene unclear. Germline V gives CDR1 ENHRY, CDR2 SYGVKD. The V end was cut by 3 bases, the J end by 2 bases, with 8 bases between. There are 13 residues in the CDR3. CDR3 amino acids: CAISDRPPYEQYF. The CDR3 nucleotides are TGTGCCATCAGTGATAGACCGCCCTACGAGCAGTACTTC.

The genes are TRBV2 and TRBJ2-7, with D possibly being TRBD1 (6 bases). CDR1 and CDR2 from the germline V gene are SNHLY and FYNNEI. This CDR3 has 15 residues. Trimming shortened V by 0 bases and J by 4 bases, and 13 bases separated the two germline ends. CDR3: CASSEAPRTAYEQYF. In nucleotides, the CDR3 is TGTGCCAGCAGTGAAGCCCCGCGGACAGCTTACGAGCAGTACTTC.

This clonotype was picked up many times. The V and J genes are TRBV7-3 and TRBJ2-2; D is possibly TRBD1 (5 bases). This CDR3 has 14 residues. V was cut by 6 bases and J by 4 bases, with 12 bases left in between. Germline V gene sequence: CDR1 SGHTA, CDR2 FQGTGA. CDR3 bases: TGTGCCAGCAGGTCGACAGCCGGCACCGGGGAGCTGTTTTTT. As protein: CASRSTAGTGELFF.

The chain uses TRBV29-1 and TRBJ2-7; 12 bases fit TRBD2. Germline V gene lookup returns CDR1 SQVTM and CDR2 ANQGSEA. V lost 5 bases, J lost 5 bases, and 10 bases stayed unmatched. CDR3 size: 15 residues. CDR3 region: CSVTLGLAGGNEQYF. As DNA, the CDR3 is TGCAGCGTTACATTGGGGCTAGCGGGGGGGAACGAGCAGTACTTC.

The chain employs TRBV2 and TRBJ2-7; 8 nucleotides line up with TRBD2. CDR3 length equals 14 residues. The junction had 11 bases not matched to a gene; V was cut back by 8 bases and J by 5 bases. Germline-derived CDR1 and CDR2 are SNHLY and FYNNEI. CDR3 sequence (DNA): TGTGCCAGCTGTTCGGCGGGAGGAGCCCACGAGCAGTACTTC. Translated, it gives CASCSAGGAHEQYF.

The chain is built from TRBV10-3 and TRBJ2-3, with 10 bases matching TRBD2. This CDR3 is built from 14 residues. Trimming took 9 bases from V and 5 from J; bases not matched to a gene: 8. Per germline, CDR1 ENHRY and CDR2 SYGVKD. CDR3 DNA: TGTGCCATTTCGAGCGGGGGGGCCGAAGATACGCAGTATTTT. Protein sequence: CAISSGGAEDTQYF.

This clonotype has more than one count but fewer than ten. The chain couples TRBV2 to TRBJ2-4; 12 bases are shared with TRBD1. The CDR3 contains 14 residues. Germline CDR1 SNHLY, CDR2 FYNNEI. The CDR3 DNA is TGTGCGTACGGGACAGGGGGCGCGGGTAACATTCAGTACTTC. This codes for CAYGTGGAGNIQYF.

This clonotype was seen a few times. The chain joins TRBV9 to TRBJ1-2; the D is unclear. The CDR3 is made up of 13 amino acids. Per the germline V gene, CDR1 is SGDLS and CDR2 is YYNGEE. V lost 0 bases, J lost 6 bases, and 9 bases lay in between. Written as DNA, the CDR3 is TGTGCCAGCAGCGTAGGTGGTCAGGATGGCTACACCTTC. Translation: CASSVGGQDGYTF.